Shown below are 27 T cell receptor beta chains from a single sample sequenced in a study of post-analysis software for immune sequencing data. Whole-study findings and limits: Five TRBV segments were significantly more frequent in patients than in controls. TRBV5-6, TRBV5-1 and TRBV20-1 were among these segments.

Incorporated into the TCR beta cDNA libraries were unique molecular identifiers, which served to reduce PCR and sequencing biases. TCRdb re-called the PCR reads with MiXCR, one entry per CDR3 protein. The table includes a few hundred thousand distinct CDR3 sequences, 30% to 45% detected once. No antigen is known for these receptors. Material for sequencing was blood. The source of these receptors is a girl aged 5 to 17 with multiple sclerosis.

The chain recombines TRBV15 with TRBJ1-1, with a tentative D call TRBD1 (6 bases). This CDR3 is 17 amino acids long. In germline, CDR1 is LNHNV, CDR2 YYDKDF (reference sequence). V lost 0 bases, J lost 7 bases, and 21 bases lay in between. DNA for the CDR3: TGTGCCACCAGCAGAGATGAGTCAGGGGTAGTATTCGGTGAAGCTTTCTTT. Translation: CATSRDESGVVFGEAFF.

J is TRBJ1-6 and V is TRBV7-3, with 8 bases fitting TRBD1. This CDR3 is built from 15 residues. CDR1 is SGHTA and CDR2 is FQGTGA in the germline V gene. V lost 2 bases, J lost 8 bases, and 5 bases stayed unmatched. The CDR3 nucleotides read TGTGCCAGCAGCTTAGACTCAGGGGGCGATTCACCCCTCCACTTT. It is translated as CASSLDSGGDSPLHF.

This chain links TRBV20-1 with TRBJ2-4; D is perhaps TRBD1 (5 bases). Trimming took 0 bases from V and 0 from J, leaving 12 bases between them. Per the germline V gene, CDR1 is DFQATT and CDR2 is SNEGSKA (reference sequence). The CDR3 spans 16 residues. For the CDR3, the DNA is TGCAGTGCTAGAGATGCAAGGGGCATAGCCAAAAACATTCAGTACTTC. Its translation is CSARDARGIAKNIQYF.

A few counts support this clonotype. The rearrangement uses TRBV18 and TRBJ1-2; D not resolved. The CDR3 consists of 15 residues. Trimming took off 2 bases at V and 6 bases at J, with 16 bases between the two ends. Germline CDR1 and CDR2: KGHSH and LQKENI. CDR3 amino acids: CASSPGTDALNGYTF. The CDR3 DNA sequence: TGTGCCAGCTCACCAGGAACAGACGCCCTGAATGGCTACACCTTC. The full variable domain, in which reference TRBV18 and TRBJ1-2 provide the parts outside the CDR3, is NAGVMQNPRHLVRRRGQEARLRCSPMKGHSHVYWYRQLPEEGLKFMVYLQKENIIDESGMPKERFSAEFPKEGPSILRIQQVVRGDSAAYFCASSPGTDALNGYTFGSGTRLTVV.

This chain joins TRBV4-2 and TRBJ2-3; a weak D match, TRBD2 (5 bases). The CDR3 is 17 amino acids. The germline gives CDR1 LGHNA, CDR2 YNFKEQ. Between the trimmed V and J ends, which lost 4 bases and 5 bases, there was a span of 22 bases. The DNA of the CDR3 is TGTGCCAGCAGCCCCTCCTTAGCGCCCCTGCCCATAGATACGCAGTATTTT. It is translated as CASSPSLAPLPIDTQYF.

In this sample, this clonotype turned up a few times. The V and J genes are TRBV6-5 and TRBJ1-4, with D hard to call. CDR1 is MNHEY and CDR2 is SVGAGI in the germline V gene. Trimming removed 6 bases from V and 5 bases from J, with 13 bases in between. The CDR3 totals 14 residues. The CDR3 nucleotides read TGTGCCAGCAGCCGGAGGGTTTGGAATGAAAAACTGTTTTTT. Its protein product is CASSRRVWNEKLFF.

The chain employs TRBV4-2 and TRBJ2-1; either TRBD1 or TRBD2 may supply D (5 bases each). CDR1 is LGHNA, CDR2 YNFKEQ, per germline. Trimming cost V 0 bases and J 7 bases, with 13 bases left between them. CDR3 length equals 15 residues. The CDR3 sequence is CASSQDVGARNEQFF. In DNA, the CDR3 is TGTGCCAGCAGCCAAGATGTCGGGGCCAGGAATGAGCAGTTCTTC.

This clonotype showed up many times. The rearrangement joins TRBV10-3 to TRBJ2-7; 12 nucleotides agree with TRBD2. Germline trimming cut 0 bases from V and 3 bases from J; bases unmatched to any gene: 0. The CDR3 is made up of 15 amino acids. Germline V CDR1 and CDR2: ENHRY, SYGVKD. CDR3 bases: TGTGCCATCAGTGAGTCGACTAGCGGGGGCTACGAGCAGTACTTC. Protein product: CAISESTSGGYEQYF.

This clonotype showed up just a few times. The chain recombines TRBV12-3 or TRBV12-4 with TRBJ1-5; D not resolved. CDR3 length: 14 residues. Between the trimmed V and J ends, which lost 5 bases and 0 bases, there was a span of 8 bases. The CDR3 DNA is TGTGCCAGCAGTGACTGGGCTAGCAATCAGCCCCAGCATTTT. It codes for CASSDWASNQPQHF.

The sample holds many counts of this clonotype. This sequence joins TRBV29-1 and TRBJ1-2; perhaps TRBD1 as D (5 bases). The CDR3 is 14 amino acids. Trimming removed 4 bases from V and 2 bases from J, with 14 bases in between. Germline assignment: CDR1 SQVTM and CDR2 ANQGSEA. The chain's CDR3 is CSVGWGTFNYGYTF. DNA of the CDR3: TGCAGCGTTGGATGGGGGACTTTCAACTATGGCTACACCTTC.

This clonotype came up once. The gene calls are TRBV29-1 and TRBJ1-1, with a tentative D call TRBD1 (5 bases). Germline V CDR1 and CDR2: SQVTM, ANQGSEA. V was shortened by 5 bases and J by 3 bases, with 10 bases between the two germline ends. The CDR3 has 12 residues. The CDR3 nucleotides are TGCAGCGTTCTGGGGGGAGACACTGAAGCTTTCTTT. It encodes CSVLGGDTEAFF.

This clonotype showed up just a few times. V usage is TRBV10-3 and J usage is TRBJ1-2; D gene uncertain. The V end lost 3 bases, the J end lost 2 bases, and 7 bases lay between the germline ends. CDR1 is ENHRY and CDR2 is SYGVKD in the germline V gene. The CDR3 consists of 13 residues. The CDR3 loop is CAISEDGNYGYTF. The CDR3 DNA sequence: TGTGCCATCAGTGAAGACGGCAACTATGGCTACACCTTC.

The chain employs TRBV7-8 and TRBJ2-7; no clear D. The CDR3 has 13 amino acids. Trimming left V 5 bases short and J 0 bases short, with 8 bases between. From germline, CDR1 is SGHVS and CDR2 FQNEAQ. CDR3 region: CASSPRSSYEQYF. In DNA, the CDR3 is TGTGCCAGCAGCCCCAGGAGCTCCTACGAGCAGTACTTC.

The CDR3 is CASSLGPGAQYF. The CDR3 DNA reads as TGTGCCAGCAGTTTAGGGCCGGGGGCACAGTACTTC. The V call is TRBV12-3 or TRBV12-4, the J call TRBJ2-5; the D call may be TRBD1 or TRBD2 (6 bases each). The CDR3 sequence is 12 residues long. Trimming stripped 1 base from V and 11 bases from J, with 11 bases between.

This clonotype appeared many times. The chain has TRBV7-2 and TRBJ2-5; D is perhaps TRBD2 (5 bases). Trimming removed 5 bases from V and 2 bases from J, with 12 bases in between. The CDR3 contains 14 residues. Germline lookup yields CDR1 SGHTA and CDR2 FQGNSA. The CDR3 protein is CASSPRGAQETQYF. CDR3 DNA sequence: TGTGCCAGCAGCCCTCGGGGAGCACAAGAGACCCAGTACTTC.

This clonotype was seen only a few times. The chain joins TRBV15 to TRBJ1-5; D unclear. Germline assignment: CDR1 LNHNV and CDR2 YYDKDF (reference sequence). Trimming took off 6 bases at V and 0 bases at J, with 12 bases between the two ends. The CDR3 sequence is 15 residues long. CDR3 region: CATRLGGDSNQPQHF. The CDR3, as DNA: TGTGCCACCAGATTAGGCGGGGATAGCAATCAGCCCCAGCATTTT.

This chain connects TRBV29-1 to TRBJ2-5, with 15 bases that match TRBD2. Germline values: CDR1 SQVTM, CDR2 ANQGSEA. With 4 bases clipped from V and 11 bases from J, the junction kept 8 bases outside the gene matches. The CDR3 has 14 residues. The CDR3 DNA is TGCAGCGTTGCCCCGGGACTAGCGGGGGGTGAGCAGTACTTC. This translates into CSVAPGLAGGEQYF.

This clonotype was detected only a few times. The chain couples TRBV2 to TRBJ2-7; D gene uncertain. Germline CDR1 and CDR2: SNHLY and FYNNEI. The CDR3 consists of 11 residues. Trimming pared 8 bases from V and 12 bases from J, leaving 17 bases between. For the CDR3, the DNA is TGTGCCAGCTCGGACCCACTGGCGTGGTACTTC. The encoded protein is CASSDPLAWYF.

In DNA, the CDR3 is TGTGCCAGCAGCTTACTCCTGGACACTGAAGCTTTCTTT. Its protein is CASSLLLDTEAFF. This sequence joins TRBV7-3 and TRBJ1-1; D ambiguous. Germline CDR1 is SGHTA and CDR2 is FQGTGA. The CDR3 sequence is 13 residues long. V was clipped by 2 bases and J by 3 bases, with 7 bases between them.

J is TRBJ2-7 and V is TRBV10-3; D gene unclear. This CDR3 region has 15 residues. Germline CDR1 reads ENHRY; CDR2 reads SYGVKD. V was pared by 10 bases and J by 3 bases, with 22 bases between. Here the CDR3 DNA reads TGTGCCACCTCCCAAGAGGCCTCTTTAAACTACGAGCAGTACTTC. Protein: CATSQEASLNYEQYF.

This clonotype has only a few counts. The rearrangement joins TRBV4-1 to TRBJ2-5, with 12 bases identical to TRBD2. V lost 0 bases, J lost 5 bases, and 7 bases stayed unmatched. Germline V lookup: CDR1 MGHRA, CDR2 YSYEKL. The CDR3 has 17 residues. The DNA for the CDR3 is TGCGCCAGCAGCCAAGAAGCGCTAGCGGGGGGGCGCGAGACCCAGTACTTC. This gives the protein CASSQEALAGGRETQYF.

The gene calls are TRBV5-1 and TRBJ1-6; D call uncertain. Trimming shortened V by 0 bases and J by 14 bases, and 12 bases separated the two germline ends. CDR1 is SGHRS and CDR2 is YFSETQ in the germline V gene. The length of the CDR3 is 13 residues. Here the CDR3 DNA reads TGCGCCAGCAGCTTGGCCGGTTCCTCAACCCTCCACTTT. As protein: CASSLAGSSTLHF.

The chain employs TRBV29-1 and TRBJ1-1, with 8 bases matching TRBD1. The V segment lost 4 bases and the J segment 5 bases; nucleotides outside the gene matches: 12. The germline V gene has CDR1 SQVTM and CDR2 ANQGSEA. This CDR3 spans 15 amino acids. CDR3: CSVAPGGVGETEAFF. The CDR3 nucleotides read TGCAGCGTTGCGCCAGGGGGCGTTGGGGAAACTGAAGCTTTCTTT.

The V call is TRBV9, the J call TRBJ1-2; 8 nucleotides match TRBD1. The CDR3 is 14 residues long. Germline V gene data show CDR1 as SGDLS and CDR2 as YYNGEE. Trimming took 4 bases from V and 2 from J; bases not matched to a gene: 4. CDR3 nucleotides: TGTGCCAGCAGCAAGGGACAGGCGAACTATGGCTACACCTTC. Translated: CASSKGQANYGYTF.

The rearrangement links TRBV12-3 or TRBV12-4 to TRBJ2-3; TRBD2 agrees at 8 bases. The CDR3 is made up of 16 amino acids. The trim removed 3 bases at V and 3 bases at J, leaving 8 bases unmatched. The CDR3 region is CASSFPGLDITDTQYF. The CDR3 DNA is TGTGCCAGCAGTTTTCCGGGACTAGATATAACAGATACGCAGTATTTT.

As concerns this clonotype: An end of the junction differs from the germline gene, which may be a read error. The CDR3 sequence: CVSRPGGGGYNEQFF. The CDR3 DNA reads TGTGTCAGCAGGCCAGGAGGGGGCGGCTACAATGAGCAGTTCTTC. This chain uses TRBV7-2 with TRBJ2-1; tentatively, D is TRBD1 (7 bases). This CDR3 contains 15 residues. The germline V gene encodes CDR1 SGHTA and CDR2 FQGNSA.

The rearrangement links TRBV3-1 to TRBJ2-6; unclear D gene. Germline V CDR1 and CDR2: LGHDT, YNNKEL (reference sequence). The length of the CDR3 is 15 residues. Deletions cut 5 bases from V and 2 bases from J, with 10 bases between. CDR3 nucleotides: TGTGCCAGCAGCGCTAAAGCCACTGGGGCCAACGTCCTGACTTTC. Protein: CASSAKATGANVLTF.